This T cell receptor beta chain was captured by sequencing in a study of OX40 agonist ivuxolimab in advanced cancers. Broader study findings: The work left the antigen specificity of expanded peripheral T cells undetermined.

This clone appeared a single time. Its cognate antigen is unknown. The CDR3 is made up of 13 amino acids. Germline V CDR1 and CDR2: SGHVS, FNYEAQ. Deletions cut 3 bases from V and 6 bases from J, with 9 bases between. Profiling relied on immunoSEQ multiplex PCR, and the TCRdb table lists in-frame clones only, not all of them. This sample has more than 75,000 clones; roughly 84% occur once, and the top ten carry under 0.35%. Sample: CD4+ or CD8+ T cells sorted from blood, taken in a trial of the OX40 agonist ivuxolimab. The chain couples TRBV7-6 to TRBJ2-1; D not resolved. This receptor was taken from an adult with an advanced solid tumor such as melanoma, head and neck, liver or kidney cancer. CDR3 sequence: CASSLVRSNEQFF. Here the CDR3 DNA reads TGTGCCAGCAGCTTGGTACGAAGCAATGAGCAGTTCTTC.